One and the same sample provided the 32 T cell receptor beta chains below, sequenced in a study of breast tumors, draining lymph nodes, adjacent tissues. Each CDR3 protein gets one entry after TCRdb re-called the multiplex PCR reads with MiXCR. Of over 60,000 distinct CDR3 sequences listed, approximately 54% are singletons. The sequenced sample was breast tumor tissue. The source of these receptors is a female donor with breast cancer. Some clones in this sample may be carry-over from other donors' samples.

This clonotype was counted a few times. This chain connects TRBV20-1 to TRBJ2-3; possible D gene TRBD2, 6 bases. The CDR3 contains 14 residues. Germline values: CDR1 DFQATT, CDR2 SNEGSKA (reference sequence). V lost 3 bases, J lost 2 bases, and 12 bases lay in between. The CDR3 here is CSAREAGITDTQYF. In DNA form, the CDR3 reads TGCAGTGCTAGGGAGGCGGGGATCACAGATACGCAGTATTTT.

This clonotype was seen ten or more times. This chain connects TRBV3-1 to TRBJ2-7; TRBD2 agrees at 9 bases. This CDR3 is 12 amino acids long. V lost 2 bases to trimming and J lost 11 bases; unmatched junction nucleotides: 4. Germline loops: CDR1 LGHDT, CDR2 YNNKEL (reference sequence). The DNA of the CDR3 is TGTGCCAGCAGCCAACCTAGCGGGATCAAGTACTTC. Translation gives CASSQPSGIKYF.

About this clonotype itself: The CDR3 end shows no conserved phenylalanine or tryptophan, and so a read error is likely. The V gene is TRBV11-2, the J gene TRBJ1-2; tentative D call: TRBD1 (5 bases). Trimming cost V 5 bases and J 0 bases, with 16 bases left between them. Germline V gene lookup returns CDR1 SGHAT and CDR2 FQNNGV. This CDR3 has 16 amino acids. The CDR3 loop is CASSRAAVTANYGYTY. In nucleotides, the CDR3 is TGTGCCAGCAGCAGGGCGGCAGTGACAGCTAACTATGGCTACACCTAC.

This clonotype was observed many times. J is TRBJ1-5 and V is TRBV3-1; D is unclear. The CDR3 spans 14 residues. Looked up from germline, CDR1 is LGHDT and CDR2 is YNNKEL (reference sequence). The V end lost 4 bases, the J end lost 1 base, and 8 bases lay between the germline ends. CDR3 DNA sequence: TGTGCCAGCAGCCCCGCGATAAGCAATCAGCCCCAGCATTTT. Its protein product is CASSPAISNQPQHF.

The CDR3 nucleotides are TGTGCCATCAAGAGTGGCTACCAAGAGACCCAGTACTTC. Amino acid sequence: CAIKSGYQETQYF. The rearrangement uses TRBV10-3 and TRBJ2-5; no clear D gene. The germline gives CDR1 ENHRY, CDR2 SYGVKD. V was pared by 7 bases and J by 0 bases, with 9 bases between. The CDR3 is made up of 13 amino acids.

This clonotype is a singleton in its sample. The chain recombines TRBV7-2 with TRBJ1-2; 8 bases align to TRBD1. This CDR3 is built from 15 residues. Germline CDR1 is SGHTA and CDR2 is FQGNSA. Trimming cost V 2 bases and J 7 bases; bases outside gene matches: 9. CDR3 in DNA: TGTGCCAGCAGCTTAAAGTGGCAGGGGGCTGGTGGCTACACCTTC. Translation gives CASSLKWQGAGGYTF.

This rearrangement joins TRBV10-3 to TRBJ2-1; unclear D gene. The germline V gene encodes CDR1 ENHRY and CDR2 SYGVKD. The V end lost 2 bases, the J end lost 8 bases, and 7 bases lay between the germline ends. The CDR3 loop spans 12 amino acids. The CDR3 sequence is CAISEGLDEQFF. CDR3 bases: TGTGCCATCAGTGAGGGTTTAGATGAGCAGTTCTTC.

In DNA, the CDR3 is TGTGCCAGCAGCCAAGCCCCCTCTTCCCGTTCACCCCTCCACTTT. It specifies CASSQAPSSRSPLHF. This chain connects TRBV3-1 to TRBJ1-6; no reliable D call. This CDR3 region has 15 residues. Germline CDR1 is LGHDT and CDR2 is YNNKEL (reference sequence). V was shortened by 1 base and J by 9 bases, with 13 bases between the two germline ends.

This clonotype was recorded many times. This sequence joins TRBV10-3 and TRBJ2-3; TRBD2 aligns across 8 bases. This CDR3 has 17 residues. The V segment lost 0 bases and the J segment 0 bases; nucleotides outside the gene matches: 5. CDR1 is ENHRY, CDR2 SYGVKD, per germline. The chain's CDR3 is CAISESTSDLSTDTQYF. CDR3 coding DNA: TGTGCCATCAGTGAGTCGACTAGCGATTTAAGCACAGATACGCAGTATTTT.

This clonotype was seen ten or more times. V gene TRBV18 combines with J gene TRBJ2-5; D not certain. The germline CDR1 and CDR2 sequences are KGHSH and LQKENI. Trimming shortened V by 3 bases and J by 5 bases, and 10 bases separated the two germline ends. The length of the CDR3 is 13 residues. The CDR3 loop reads CASSPYVGETQYF. CDR3 nucleotides: TGTGCCAGCTCACCGTATGTAGGCGAGACCCAGTACTTC.

Worth noting for this clonotype: It is likely a read error, because the conserved phenylalanine at the end of the CDR3 is missing. The chain recombines TRBV2 with TRBJ1-4; D is perhaps TRBD1 (6 bases). Germline V gene data show CDR1 as SNHLY and CDR2 as FYNNEI. The CDR3 sequence is 14 residues long. The V end was cut by 3 bases, the J end by 7 bases, with 12 bases between. CDR3 residues: CASSDGGSSEKLFY. CDR3 nucleotides: TGTGCCAGCAGTGATGGGGGCTCAAGTGAAAAACTGTTTTAT.

This clonotype was counted many times. The rearrangement uses TRBV12-3 or TRBV12-4 and TRBJ2-3; 9 bases fit TRBD1. The CDR3 has 16 amino acids. The junction had 6 bases not matched to a gene; V was cut back by 0 bases and J by 5 bases. CDR3 nucleotides: TGTGCCAGCAGTTTAGCGCTAACAGGGGGCAGAGATACGCAGTATTTT. Translated, it gives CASSLALTGGRDTQYF.

This clonotype appeared a few times. The V and J genes are TRBV19 and TRBJ2-1; D perhaps matches TRBD2 (5 bases). CDR1 is LNHDA and CDR2 is SQIVND in the germline V gene (reference sequence). V was clipped by 8 bases and J by 7 bases, with 18 bases between them. The CDR3 sequence is 14 residues long. In DNA, the CDR3 is TGTGCCAGTTCGGACCCCTGGCGGGCTAATGAGCAGTTCTTC. It yields the protein CASSDPWRANEQFF.

This clonotype was found a few times. This chain uses TRBV20-1 with TRBJ2-5; D remains unclear. Trimming pared 7 bases from V and 9 bases from J, leaving 12 bases between. Germline V gives CDR1 DFQATT, CDR2 SNEGSKA (reference sequence). The CDR3 runs 10 residues. CDR3 DNA sequence: TGCAGTGGTGTAGATCAGCCCCAGTACTTC. Residues: CSGVDQPQYF.

V usage is TRBV6-5 and J usage is TRBJ1-2; TRBD1 agrees at 9 bases. Germline values: CDR1 MNHEY, CDR2 SVGAGI. V lost 5 bases to trimming and J lost 4 bases; unmatched junction nucleotides: 8. This CDR3 contains 15 residues. The CDR3 sequence: CASSPPGTGLYGYTF. In nucleotides, the CDR3 is TGTGCCAGCAGTCCTCCCGGGACAGGGCTCTATGGCTACACCTTC.

Worth noting for this clonotype: This may stem from a read error, because a much larger clone lies one nucleotide away. This chain links TRBV5-5 with TRBJ2-3; D might be TRBD1 (8 bases). CDR3 length equals 15 residues. Trimming took 10 bases from V and 2 from J, leaving 20 bases between them. Germline lookup yields CDR1 SGHKS and CDR2 YYEKEE (reference sequence). DNA for the CDR3: TGTGCCGGCTCCCGGACAGGGACTAACACAGATACGCAGTATTTT. Translation gives CAGSRTGTNTDTQYF.

The CDR3 sequence: CASSLGSRGRQGARKETQYF. Here the CDR3 DNA reads TGTGCCAGCAGCTTGGGGTCCCGAGGGAGGCAGGGGGCCCGGAAAGAGACCCAGTACTTC. This rearrangement joins TRBV11-2 to TRBJ2-5, with TRBD1 matching over 8 bases. J was trimmed by 3 bases and V by 3 bases; bases with no gene match: 21. Germline CDR1 and CDR2: SGHAT and FQNNGV. This CDR3 has 20 residues.

J is TRBJ2-2 and V is TRBV20-1; TRBD1 agrees at 7 bases. J lost 7 bases, V lost 8 bases, and 16 bases had no gene match. The CDR3 extends over 15 amino acids. In germline, CDR1 is DFQATT, CDR2 SNEGSKA (reference sequence). The CDR3: CSSWTGKGVNGELFF. In DNA form, the CDR3 reads TGCAGTTCGTGGACAGGAAAAGGGGTCAACGGGGAGCTGTTTTTT.

The rearrangement joins TRBV7-3 to TRBJ1-2; 7 bases map to TRBD1. The V segment lost 5 bases and the J segment 3 bases; nucleotides outside the gene matches: 9. CDR1 is SGHTA and CDR2 is FQGTGA in the germline V gene. The CDR3 length is 15 residues. The DNA for the CDR3 is TGTGCCAGCAGCGCTGTTACAGGGGTCGACTATGGCTACACCTTC. Translated: CASSAVTGVDYGYTF.

In the case of this clonotype: A read error may explain this, as a much larger clone is one base away. The chain uses TRBV6-2 or TRBV6-3 and TRBJ2-1; TRBD2 agrees at 7 bases. The CDR3 extends over 14 amino acids. Germline CDR1 is MNHEY and CDR2 is SVGEGT. The CDR3 DNA sequence: TGTGCCAGCAGTTACGGGACTAATTACAATGAGCAGCTCTTC. It yields the protein CASSYGTNYNEQLF.

Only a few counts were recorded for this clonotype. The V gene is TRBV15, the J gene TRBJ1-6, with D tentatively TRBD1 (5 bases). The CDR3 has 16 amino acids. Germline V gene sequence: CDR1 LNHNV, CDR2 YYDKDF (reference sequence). The ends were cut back, 3 bases at V and 10 bases at J, with 19 bases in the middle. CDR3 sequence: CATSRGRSRGTSPLHF. CDR3 DNA: TGTGCCACCAGCAGGGGACGGTCCCGGGGGACGTCACCCCTCCACTTT.

The chain links TRBV19 to TRBJ2-1; D possibly corresponds to TRBD2 (6 bases). Trimming cost V 3 bases and J 8 bases, with 11 bases left between them. This CDR3 contains 13 residues. The germline CDR1 and CDR2 sequences are LNHDA and SQIVND (reference sequence). CDR3 DNA: TGTGCCAGTAGTATTCCGACTAGAGATGAGCAGTTCTTC. Protein product: CASSIPTRDEQFF.

The genes are TRBV4-1 and TRBJ2-7, with D maybe TRBD2 (5 bases). CDR3 length: 14 residues. Germline CDR1 reads MGHRA; CDR2 reads YSYEKL. Trimming stripped 0 bases from V and 5 bases from J, with 11 bases between. This chain's CDR3 is CASSQDRGINEQYF. DNA for the CDR3: TGCGCCAGCAGCCAAGATCGGGGTATCAACGAGCAGTACTTC.

The CDR3 sequence is CASVSGRGSDTQYF. The CDR3 bases are TGTGCCAGCGTCAGCGGGAGAGGGTCAGATACGCAGTATTTT. J is TRBJ2-3 and V is TRBV2; 8 bases align to TRBD2. Germline assignment: CDR1 SNHLY and CDR2 FYNNEI. This CDR3 has 14 amino acids. V lost 8 bases to trimming and J lost 4 bases; unmatched junction nucleotides: 8.

The chain has TRBV20-1 and TRBJ2-2; 15 bases map to TRBD2. The CDR3 covers 16 residues. Germline V CDR1 and CDR2: DFQATT, SNEGSKA (reference sequence). Trimming at V came to 5 bases and at J to 5 bases, leaving 6 bases not matched to a gene. The CDR3 coding sequence is TGCAGTGCTTCCCGGACTAGCGGGGGGGGGACCGGGGAGCTGTTTTTT. Residues: CSASRTSGGGTGELFF.

The chain recombines TRBV20-1 with TRBJ2-7, with 13 positions matching TRBD2. Trimming at V came to 5 bases and at J to 4 bases, leaving 8 bases not matched to a gene. The CDR3 sequence is 15 residues long. Germline values: CDR1 DFQATT, CDR2 SNEGSKA (reference sequence). The CDR3 loop reads CSASTPTSGGYEQYF. CDR3 DNA: TGCAGTGCTTCCACGCCGACTAGCGGGGGGTACGAGCAGTACTTC.

This clonotype came up once. For the CDR3, the DNA is TGTGCCAGCAGTGTCGCGGGGCTCGAGACCCAGTACTTC. It is translated as CASSVAGLETQYF. This chain connects TRBV2 to TRBJ2-5; D may be TRBD2 (6 bases). Germline CDR1 SNHLY, CDR2 FYNNEI. The CDR3 spans 13 residues. V lost 4 bases to trimming and J lost 5 bases, with 11 bases between them.

The V and J genes are TRBV19 and TRBJ1-2; no reliable D call. V lost 9 bases, J lost 7 bases, and 18 bases lay in between. The CDR3 has 13 amino acids. CDR1 and CDR2 from the germline V gene are LNHDA and SQIVND (reference sequence). The CDR3 DNA sequence: TGTGCCAGCTCACCCAGGCTTCCTCCTGGCTACACCTTC. This encodes CASSPRLPPGYTF.

This clonotype came up a few times. The chain uses TRBV15 and TRBJ2-3; TRBD2 matches at 13 bases. Germline CDR1 LNHNV, CDR2 YYDKDF (reference sequence). The CDR3 loop spans 17 amino acids. The trim removed 5 bases at V and 5 bases at J, leaving 10 bases unmatched. The CDR3 spells CATSSWGTSGMVDTQYF. DNA for the CDR3: TGTGCCACCAGCTCGTGGGGGACTAGCGGGATGGTAGATACGCAGTATTTT.

This sequence joins TRBV6-6 and TRBJ1-1, with 9 bases identical to TRBD1. The CDR3 is made up of 12 amino acids. The V segment lost 6 bases and the J segment 10 bases; nucleotides outside the gene matches: 6. CDR1 and CDR2 (germline): MNHNY, SVGAGI (reference sequence). The CDR3 nucleotides read TGTGCCAGCAGGGGGGACAGGGAAGTAGCTTTCTTT. This encodes CASRGDREVAFF.

This chain joins TRBV2 and TRBJ1-3; 7 bases map to TRBD1. V was clipped by 6 bases and J by 2 bases; unmatched bases: 4. Germline V gene sequence: CDR1 SNHLY, CDR2 FYNNEI. The CDR3 runs 14 residues. CDR3 in DNA: TGTGCCAGCAGGGGGACAGCGACTGGAAACACCATATATTTT. It codes for CASRGTATGNTIYF.

This clonotype appeared many times. The gene calls are TRBV20-1 and TRBJ2-3; TRBD2 matches 9 bases. The CDR3 runs to 15 residues. CDR1 and CDR2 from the germline V gene are DFQATT and SNEGSKA (reference sequence). CDR3 sequence reads: CIPGTREGSTDTQYF. Here the CDR3 DNA reads TGCATCCCCGGGACGCGGGAGGGTAGCACAGATACGCAGTATTTT.